This TCR beta chain is drawn from a study of response to subunit inactivated influenza vaccine. Study outcomes and limitations: New T cells are recruited in small numbers by each seasonal influenza vaccination, according to the authors' suggestion.

This clonotype was counted many times. The target antigen is unknown. Via MiXCR, TCRdb re-called the RT-PCR reads, giving one row per CDR3 protein. The top ten clones hold roughly 13% of a sample with 560,000 or so distinct CDR3 sequences, approximately 7.7% of them seen once. The ends were cut back, 1 base at V and 6 bases at J, with 9 bases in the middle. In germline, CDR1 is MNHEY, CDR2 SVGAGI. The CDR3 consists of 13 residues. The sequenced sample was PBMCs from blood, obtained less than 30 months after vaccination. The V and J genes are TRBV6-5 and TRBJ1-2, with a weak D call TRBD1 (5 bases). The source is a man between 50 and 75 years old who received an inactivated influenza vaccine. DNA for the CDR3: TGTGCCAGCAGTTACTTCCAAGGGGATGGCTACACCTTC. Translation gives CASSYFQGDGYTF.